Below, 3 T cell receptor beta chains from the same sample are listed, as sequenced in a study of T cells expressing NK-cell markers. After re-calling the 5' RACE reads, TCRdb lists one entry per CDR3 protein, DNA absent. This sample's clone table lists 400,000 to 550,000 distinct CDR3 sequences. Sequenced: blood T cells: a sorted CD56 or NKG2C T cell subset, CD4+ or CD8+ T cells, or bulk PBMC T cells (not recorded which). The origin of the receptors is a woman aged 18 to 75 in good health.

The rearrangement links TRBV14 to TRBJ2-1; TCRdb's D call, TRBD2, is unchecked because there is no DNA. Germline CDR1 is SGHDN and CDR2 is FVKESK. The CDR3 runs 13 residues. This CDR3 is CASSQGLAREQFF.

V and J are TRBV3-1 and TRBJ2-7; TCRdb indicates TRBD1, and absent DNA this call remains unverified. The CDR3 has 14 amino acids. CDR1 and CDR2 from the germline V gene are LGHDT and YNNKEL (reference sequence). CDR3: CASSPLGTANEQYF.

The CDR3 reads CASSYIPGVADTQYF. The rearrangement joins TRBV6-2 or TRBV6-3 to TRBJ2-3; there is no DNA to check the TCRdb D call of TRBD1. The CDR3 extends over 15 amino acids. The germline V gene encodes CDR1 MNHEY and CDR2 SVGEGT.